The present entry profiles one T cell receptor (beta chain) with its context. Data came from immunoSEQ multiplex PCR; TCRdb stores just in-frame clones and leaves some out. The data hold roughly 88,000 clones, with 85% to 95% observed a single time. The data stem from a study of control samples from healthy donors and cancer patients. This CDR3 has 16 residues. V lost 1 base to trimming and J lost 4 bases; unmatched junction nucleotides: 6. Per the germline V gene, CDR1 is SGHRS and CDR2 is YFSETQ. This clonotype was obtained from a young man in good health. Sequencing was performed on blood. The chain employs TRBV5-1 and TRBJ2-2, with TRBD1 matching 8 bases. The CDR3 region is CASSLTPTGVTGELFF. CDR3 nucleotides: TGCGCCAGCAGCTTGACTCCGACAGGGGTCACCGGGGAGCTGTTTTTT.